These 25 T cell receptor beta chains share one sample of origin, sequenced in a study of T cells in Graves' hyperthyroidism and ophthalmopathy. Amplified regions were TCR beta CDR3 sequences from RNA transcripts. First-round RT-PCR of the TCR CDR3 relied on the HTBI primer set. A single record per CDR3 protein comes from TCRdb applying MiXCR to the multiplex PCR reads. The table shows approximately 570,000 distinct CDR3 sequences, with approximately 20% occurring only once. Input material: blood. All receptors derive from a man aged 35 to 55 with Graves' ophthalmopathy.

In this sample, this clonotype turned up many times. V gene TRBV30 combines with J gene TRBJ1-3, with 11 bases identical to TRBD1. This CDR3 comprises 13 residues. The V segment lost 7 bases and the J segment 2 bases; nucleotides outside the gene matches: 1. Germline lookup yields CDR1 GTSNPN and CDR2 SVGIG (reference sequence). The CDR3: CASDRGPGNTIYF. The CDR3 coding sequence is TGTGCCTCGGACAGGGGGCCTGGAAACACCATATATTTT. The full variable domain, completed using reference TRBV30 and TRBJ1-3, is SQTIHQWPATLVQPVGSPLSLECTVEGTSNPNLYWYRQAAGRGLQLLFYSVGIGQISSEVPQNLSASRPQDRQFILSSKKLLLSDSGFYLCASDRGPGNTIYFGEGSWLTVV.

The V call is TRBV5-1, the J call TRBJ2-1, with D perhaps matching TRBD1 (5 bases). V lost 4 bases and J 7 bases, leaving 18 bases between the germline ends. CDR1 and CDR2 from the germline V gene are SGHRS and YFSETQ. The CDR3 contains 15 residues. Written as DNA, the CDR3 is TGCGCCAGCAGCCCCGAGCAGGGAACGAAGAATGAGCAGTTCTTC. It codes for CASSPEQGTKNEQFF.

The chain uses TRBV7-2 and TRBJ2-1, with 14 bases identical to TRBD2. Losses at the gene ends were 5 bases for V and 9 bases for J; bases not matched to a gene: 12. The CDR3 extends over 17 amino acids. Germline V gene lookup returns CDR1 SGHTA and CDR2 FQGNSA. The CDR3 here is CASSPGLAGARRGEQFF. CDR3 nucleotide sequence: TGTGCCAGCAGCCCGGGACTAGCGGGAGCGCGGAGGGGTGAGCAGTTCTTC.

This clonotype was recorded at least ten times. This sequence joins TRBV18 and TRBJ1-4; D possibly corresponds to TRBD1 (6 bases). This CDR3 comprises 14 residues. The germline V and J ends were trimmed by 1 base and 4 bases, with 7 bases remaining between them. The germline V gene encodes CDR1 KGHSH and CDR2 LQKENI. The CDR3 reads CASSPQQGNEKLFF. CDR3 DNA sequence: TGTGCCAGCTCACCACAACAGGGTAATGAAAAACTGTTTTTT.

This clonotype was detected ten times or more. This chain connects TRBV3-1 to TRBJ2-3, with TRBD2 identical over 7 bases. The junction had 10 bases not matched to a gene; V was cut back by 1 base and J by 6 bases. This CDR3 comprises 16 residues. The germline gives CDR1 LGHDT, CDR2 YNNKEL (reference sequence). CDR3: CASSQVSGAGVDTQYF. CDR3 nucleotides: TGTGCCAGCAGCCAAGTTAGTGGCGCGGGGGTTGATACGCAGTATTTT.

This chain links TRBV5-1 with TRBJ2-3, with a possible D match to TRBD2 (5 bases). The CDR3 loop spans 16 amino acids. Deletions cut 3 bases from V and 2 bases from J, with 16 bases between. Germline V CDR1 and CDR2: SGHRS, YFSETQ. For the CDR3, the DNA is TGCGCCAGCAGCTCCAATTCCGGGATAAACACAGATACGCAGTATTTT. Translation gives CASSSNSGINTDTQYF.

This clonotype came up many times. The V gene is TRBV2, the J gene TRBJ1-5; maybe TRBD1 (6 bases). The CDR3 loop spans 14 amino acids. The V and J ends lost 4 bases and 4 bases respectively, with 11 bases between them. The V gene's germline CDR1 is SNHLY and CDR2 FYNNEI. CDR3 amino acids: CASSARGGNQPQHF. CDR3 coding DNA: TGTGCCAGCAGTGCCAGGGGTGGAAATCAGCCCCAGCATTTT.

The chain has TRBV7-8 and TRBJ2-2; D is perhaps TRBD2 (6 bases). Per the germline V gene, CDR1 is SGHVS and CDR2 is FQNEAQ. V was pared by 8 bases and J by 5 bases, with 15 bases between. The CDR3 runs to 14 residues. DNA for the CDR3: TGTGCCAGCCTGGGACTCATGTATACCGGGGAGCTGTTTTTT. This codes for CASLGLMYTGELFF.

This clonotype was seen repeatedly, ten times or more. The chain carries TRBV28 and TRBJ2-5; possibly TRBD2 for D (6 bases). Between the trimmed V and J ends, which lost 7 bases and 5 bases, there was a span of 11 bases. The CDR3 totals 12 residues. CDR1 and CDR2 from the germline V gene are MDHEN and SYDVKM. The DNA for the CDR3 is TGTGCCAGCACCGGGAGTAGGGAGACCCAGTACTTC. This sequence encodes CASTGSRETQYF. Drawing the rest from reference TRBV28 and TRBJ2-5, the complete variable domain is DVKVTQSSRYLVKRTGEKVFLECVQDMDHENMFWYRQDPGLGLRLIYFSYDVKMKEKGDIPEGYSVSREKKERFSLILESASTNQTSMYLCASTGSRETQYFGPGTRLLVL.

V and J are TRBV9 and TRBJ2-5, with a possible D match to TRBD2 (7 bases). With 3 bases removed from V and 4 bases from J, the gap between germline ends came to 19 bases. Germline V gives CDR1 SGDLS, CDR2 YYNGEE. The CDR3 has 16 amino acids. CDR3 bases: TGTGCCAGCAGCGCGGGAGAAAGGGGGGGTGGAGAGACCCAGTACTTC. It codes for CASSAGERGGGETQYF.

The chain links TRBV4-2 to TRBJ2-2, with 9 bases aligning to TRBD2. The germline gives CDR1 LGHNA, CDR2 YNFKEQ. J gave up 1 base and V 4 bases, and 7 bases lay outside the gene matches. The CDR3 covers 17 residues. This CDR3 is CASSPNQAGGNTGELFF. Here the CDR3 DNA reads TGTGCCAGCAGCCCGAATCAAGCGGGGGGGAACACCGGGGAGCTGTTTTTT.

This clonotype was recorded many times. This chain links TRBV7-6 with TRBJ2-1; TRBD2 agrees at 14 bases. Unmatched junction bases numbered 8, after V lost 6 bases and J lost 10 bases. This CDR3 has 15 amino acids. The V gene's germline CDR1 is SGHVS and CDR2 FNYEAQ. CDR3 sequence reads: CASSSGLAGVEEQFF. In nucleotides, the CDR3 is TGTGCCAGCAGTTCGGGACTAGCGGGAGTGGAGGAGCAGTTCTTC.

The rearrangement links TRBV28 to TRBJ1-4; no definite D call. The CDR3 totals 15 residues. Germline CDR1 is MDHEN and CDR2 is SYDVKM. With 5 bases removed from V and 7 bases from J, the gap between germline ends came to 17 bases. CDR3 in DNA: TGTGCCAGCAGTCGGTGGACGGGAGGGCGTGAAAAACTGTTTTTT. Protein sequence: CASSRWTGGREKLFF.

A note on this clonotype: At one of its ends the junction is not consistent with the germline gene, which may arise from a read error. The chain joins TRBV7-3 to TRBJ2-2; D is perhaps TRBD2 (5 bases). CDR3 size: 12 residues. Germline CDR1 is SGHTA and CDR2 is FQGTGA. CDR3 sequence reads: CASSLASGELVF. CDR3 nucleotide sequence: TGTGCCAGCAGCTTAGCCTCCGGGGAGCTGGTTTTT.

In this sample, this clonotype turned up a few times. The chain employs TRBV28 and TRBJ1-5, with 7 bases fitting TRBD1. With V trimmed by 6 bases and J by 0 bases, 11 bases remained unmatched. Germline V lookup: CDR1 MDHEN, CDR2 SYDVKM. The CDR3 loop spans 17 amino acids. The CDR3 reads CASRTGRKTYSNQPQHF. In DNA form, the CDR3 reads TGTGCCAGCAGGACAGGGAGGAAGACGTATAGCAATCAGCCCCAGCATTTT.

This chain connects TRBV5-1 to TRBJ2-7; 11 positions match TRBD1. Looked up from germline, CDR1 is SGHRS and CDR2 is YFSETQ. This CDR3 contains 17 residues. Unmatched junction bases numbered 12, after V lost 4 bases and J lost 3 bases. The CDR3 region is CASSARTGTGGFYEQYF. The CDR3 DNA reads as TGCGCCAGCAGCGCCCGAACTGGGACAGGGGGATTCTACGAGCAGTACTTC.

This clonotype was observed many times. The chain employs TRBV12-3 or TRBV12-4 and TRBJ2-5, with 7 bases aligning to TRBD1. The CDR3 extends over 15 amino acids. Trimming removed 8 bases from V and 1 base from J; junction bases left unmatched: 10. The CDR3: CASHPATGIQETQYF. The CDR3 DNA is TGTGCCAGCCACCCCGCGACAGGGATCCAAGAGACCCAGTACTTC.

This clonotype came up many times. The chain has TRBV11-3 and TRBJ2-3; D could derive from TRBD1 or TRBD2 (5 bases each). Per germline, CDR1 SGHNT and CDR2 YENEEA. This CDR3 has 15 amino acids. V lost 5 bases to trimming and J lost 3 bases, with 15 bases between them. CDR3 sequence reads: CASSEGVGGTDTQYF. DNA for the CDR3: TGTGCCAGCAGCGAAGGGGTTGGGGGAACAGATACGCAGTATTTT. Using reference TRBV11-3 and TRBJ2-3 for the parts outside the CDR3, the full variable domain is EAGVVQSPRYKIIEKKQPVAFWCNPISGHNTLYWYLQNLGQGPELLIRYENEEAVDDSQLPKDRFSAERLKGVDSTLKIQPAELGDSAVYLCASSEGVGGTDTQYFGPGTRLTVL.

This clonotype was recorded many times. CDR3 nucleotide sequence: TGTGCCTGGAGTCGCCCCGGGACGGTAAATGAAAAACTGTTTTTT. It translates to CAWSRPGTVNEKLFF. This chain connects TRBV30 to TRBJ1-4; maybe TRBD1 (5 bases). This CDR3 has 15 amino acids. V lost 2 bases to trimming and J lost 5 bases, with 15 bases between them. Germline CDR1 and CDR2: GTSNPN and SVGIG (reference sequence). Drawing the rest from reference TRBV30 and TRBJ1-4, the complete variable domain is SQTIHQWPATLVQPVGSPLSLECTVEGTSNPNLYWYRQAAGRGLQLLFYSVGIGQISSEVPQNLSASRPQDRQFILSSKKLLLSDSGFYLCAWSRPGTVNEKLFFGSGTQLSVL.

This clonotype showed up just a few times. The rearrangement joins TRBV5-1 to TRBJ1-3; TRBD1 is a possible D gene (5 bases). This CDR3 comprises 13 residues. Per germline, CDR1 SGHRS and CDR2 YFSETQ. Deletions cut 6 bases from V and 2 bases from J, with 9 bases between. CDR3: CASTRTPGNTIYF. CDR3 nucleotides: TGCGCCAGCACCCGGACACCTGGAAACACCATATATTTT.

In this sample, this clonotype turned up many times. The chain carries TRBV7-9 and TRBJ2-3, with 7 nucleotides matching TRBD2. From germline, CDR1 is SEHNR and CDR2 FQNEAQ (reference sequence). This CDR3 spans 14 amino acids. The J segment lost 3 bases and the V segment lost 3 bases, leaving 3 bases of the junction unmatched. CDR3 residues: CASSLASGTDTQYF. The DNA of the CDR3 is TGTGCCAGCAGCTTGGCTAGCGGTACAGATACGCAGTATTTT.

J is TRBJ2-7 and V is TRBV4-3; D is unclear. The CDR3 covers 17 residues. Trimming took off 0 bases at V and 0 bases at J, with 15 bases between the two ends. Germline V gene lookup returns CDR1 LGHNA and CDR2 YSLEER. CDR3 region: CASSQDKIGMASYEQYF. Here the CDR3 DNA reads TGCGCCAGCAGCCAAGATAAAATCGGCATGGCCTCCTACGAGCAGTACTTC.

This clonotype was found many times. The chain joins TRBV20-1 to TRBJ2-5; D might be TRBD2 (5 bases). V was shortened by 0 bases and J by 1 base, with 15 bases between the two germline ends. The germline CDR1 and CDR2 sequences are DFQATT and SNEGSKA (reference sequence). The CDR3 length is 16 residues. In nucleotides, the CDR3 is TGCAGTGCTAGAGATAGAGGAGGACGGAGCCAAGAGACCCAGTACTTC. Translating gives CSARDRGGRSQETQYF.

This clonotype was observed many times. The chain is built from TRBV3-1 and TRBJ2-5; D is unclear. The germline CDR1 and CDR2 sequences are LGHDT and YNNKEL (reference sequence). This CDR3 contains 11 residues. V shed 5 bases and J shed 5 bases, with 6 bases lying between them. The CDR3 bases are TGTGCCAGCAGCGGGTTCGAGACCCAGTACTTC. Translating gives CASSGFETQYF.

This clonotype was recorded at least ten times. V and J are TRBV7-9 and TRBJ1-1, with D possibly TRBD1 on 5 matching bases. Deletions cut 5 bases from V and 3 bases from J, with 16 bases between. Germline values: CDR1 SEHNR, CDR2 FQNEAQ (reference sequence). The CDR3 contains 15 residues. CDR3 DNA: TGTGCCAGCAGCCCCCTGGGGCATGGGGACACTGAAGCTTTCTTT. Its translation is CASSPLGHGDTEAFF.